What follows is one T cell receptor beta chain and its context. What it recognizes is unknown. Germline V gives CDR1 SGDLS, CDR2 YYNGEE. This CDR3 is built from 17 residues. Trimming pared 3 bases from V and 0 bases from J, leaving 16 bases between. This specimen belongs to a study of T cell responses to AZD1222 COVID-19 vaccine. Clones were sequenced by immunoSEQ multiplex PCR, and TCRdb holds only the in-frame ones, with some missing. This table holds roughly 140,000 clones, 75% to 85% found once. Whole-study results and caveats: White British donors predominated, females outnumbered males, and clonal diversity was possibly underestimated. Among AZD1222 vaccinees, only six were seropositive at baseline. No repertoire was sampled before or during the peak T cell response, only after it.

This TCR derives from an adult in good health. This sample comprised peripheral blood, obtained on day 0 of MenACWY control vaccination. The V gene is TRBV9, the J gene TRBJ1-3, with a weak D call TRBD1 (5 bases). The CDR3 region has the DNA TGTGCCAGCAGCGCGAACCGGGACGCAAGCTCTGGAAACACCATATATTTT. It specifies CASSANRDASSGNTIYF.